This entry lists 19 T cell receptor beta chains sequenced from one sample in a study of blood T cell repertoires in COVID-19. Assay used: immunoSEQ multiplex PCR; TCRdb lists only in-frame clones, some missing. The repertoire holds about 38,000 clones, 85% seen once, with around 4.8% in the top ten. The source material was peripheral blood. All receptors come from a man aged 45-60 years with active COVID-19.

The rearrangement links TRBV25-1 to TRBJ1-2; possibly TRBD1 for D (6 bases). Germline V lookup: CDR1 MGHDK, CDR2 SYGVNS. This CDR3 is built from 14 residues. V shed 5 bases and J shed 4 bases, with 14 bases lying between them. This CDR3 reads CASSTQGSLYGYTF. CDR3 sequence (DNA): TGTGCCAGCAGTACTCAGGGGTCACTCTATGGCTACACCTTC.

This clone was counted only a few times. The chain recombines TRBV3-1 (or the pseudogene TRBV3-2) with TRBJ1-1, with 9 bases lining up with TRBD1. With V trimmed by 4 bases and J by 4 bases, 7 bases remained unmatched. The V gene's germline CDR1 is LGHDT and CDR2 YNNKEL (reference sequence). The CDR3 contains 15 residues. In DNA, the CDR3 is TGTGCCAGCAGCCCATGGGACAGGGAGAGCACTGAAGCTTTCTTT. Its protein is CASSPWDRESTEAFF.

The J gene is TRBJ1-2, the V gene TRBV28; D possibly corresponds to TRBD1 (5 bases). This CDR3 has 22 residues. The V gene's germline CDR1 is MDHEN and CDR2 SYDVKM. Trimming left V 6 bases short and J 4 bases short, with 39 bases between. CDR3 coding DNA: TGTGCCAGCAGCTCCAAGTACGGGAACCAGGGACTTGGCGCGGGCATTCGCTATGGCTACACCTTC. Protein product: CASSSKYGNQGLGAGIRYGYTF.

The rearrangement joins TRBV6-5 to TRBJ1-2; D gene unclear. The CDR3 is 14 residues long. Germline lookup yields CDR1 MNHEY and CDR2 SVGAGI. The V end was cut by 4 bases, the J end by 8 bases, with 17 bases between. CDR3 nucleotide sequence: TGTGCCAGCAGTTCCTCCACCCCTTTTGAGGGCTACACCTTC. Amino acid sequence: CASSSSTPFEGYTF.

The chain links TRBV13 to TRBJ1-4; the D gene is possibly TRBD1 (5 bases). The CDR3 runs to 14 residues. Trimming left V 2 bases short and J 4 bases short, with 8 bases between. Per germline, CDR1 PRHDT and CDR2 FYEKMQ (reference sequence). The CDR3: CASSLRGNNEKLFF. CDR3 nucleotides: TGTGCCAGCAGCTTACGGGGGAATAATGAAAAACTGTTTTTT.

The chain uses TRBV5-4 and TRBJ2-1; the match to TRBD2 covers 14 bases. The CDR3 is 17 residues long. CDR1 is SGHNT, CDR2 YYREEE, per germline (reference sequence). Trimming at V came to 0 bases and at J to 4 bases, leaving 3 bases not matched to a gene. In nucleotides, the CDR3 is TGTGCCAGCAGCTTGGGGGGACTAGCGGGGGCATACAATGAGCAGTTCTTC. This gives the protein CASSLGGLAGAYNEQFF.

This clone was recorded only once. V and J are TRBV15 and TRBJ2-7; a possible D gene is TRBD1 (6 bases). The CDR3 has 13 amino acids. In germline, CDR1 is LNHNV, CDR2 YYDKDF (reference sequence). Deletions cut 9 bases from V and 3 bases from J, with 15 bases between. The CDR3 loop is CATGLDRHYEQYF. Here the CDR3 DNA reads TGTGCCACGGGTCTAGACAGGCACTACGAGCAGTACTTC.

CDR3 region: CASSLGTGNYTF. The CDR3 bases are TGTGCCAGCAGCTTAGGGACAGGGAACTACACCTTC. This chain joins TRBV11-2 and TRBJ1-2; 8 nucleotides agree with TRBD1. CDR1 SGHAT and CDR2 FQNNGV come from the germline V gene. J gave up 10 bases and V 1 base, and 2 bases lay outside the gene matches. CDR3 length: 12 amino acids.

The rearrangement joins TRBV27 to TRBJ2-1; possibly TRBD1 for D (7 bases). Germline assignment: CDR1 MNHEY and CDR2 SMNVEV (reference sequence). The CDR3 runs 13 residues. The V gene lost 6 bases and the J gene lost 4 bases, with 10 bases spanning the gap. CDR3 DNA sequence: TGTGCCAGCAGGACAGGGACTTACAATGAGCAGTTCTTC. It yields the protein CASRTGTYNEQFF.

The chain employs TRBV27 and TRBJ2-7, with TRBD2 identical over 10 bases. V dropped 0 bases and J dropped 2; count of bases not matched to a gene: 4. Germline V CDR1 and CDR2: MNHEY, SMNVEV (reference sequence). The CDR3 totals 16 residues. The CDR3 protein is CASSLSTSGYPYEQYF. For the CDR3, the DNA is TGTGCCAGCAGTTTATCGACTAGCGGGTACCCCTACGAGCAGTACTTC.

The chain carries TRBV4-3 and TRBJ2-2; 13 nucleotides align to TRBD2. CDR3 size: 18 residues. The germline V gene encodes CDR1 LGHNA and CDR2 YSLEER. V shed 0 bases, J shed 5 bases, and the junction held 6 bases outside the gene matches. The CDR3 DNA reads as TGCGCCAGCAGCCAAGATACTAGCGGGGGGGCGCGAACCGGGGAGCTGTTTTTT. The encoded protein is CASSQDTSGGARTGELFF.

CDR3 loop: CASRFLGAPLSSYNEQFF. The CDR3 DNA reads as TGTGCAAGTCGCTTTTTGGGGGCGCCGCTAAGCTCCTACAATGAGCAGTTCTTC. The chain joins TRBV12-2 to TRBJ2-1; TRBD1 was called by the table and not checked on the DNA. TRBV12-2 is labeled a pseudogene. The CDR3 consists of 18 residues.

CDR3 protein: CASSVGLAGEPTGELFF. Here the CDR3 DNA reads TGTGCCAGCAGCGTTGGACTAGCGGGGGAACCAACCGGGGAGCTGTTTTTT. The chain combines TRBV9 with TRBJ2-2, with 13 bases aligning to TRBD2. Trimming took 2 bases from V and 5 from J; bases not matched to a gene: 6. Germline CDR1 SGDLS, CDR2 YYNGEE. The CDR3 sequence is 17 residues long.

This rearrangement joins TRBV27 to TRBJ1-1; TRBD1 might be the D (6 bases). The V end was cut by 7 bases, the J end by 5 bases, with 17 bases between. Germline V CDR1 and CDR2: MNHEY, SMNVEV (reference sequence). This CDR3 has 14 residues. CDR3 nucleotide sequence: TGTGCCAGCACAACGGGACAAAGGAGTACTGAAGCTTTCTTT. Its protein is CASTTGQRSTEAFF.

This clone has more than one count but fewer than ten. The chain uses TRBV11-2 and TRBJ2-7; the D gene is possibly TRBD2 (6 bases). The length of the CDR3 is 14 residues. The V end lost 4 bases, the J end lost 2 bases, and 12 bases lay between the germline ends. Germline V lookup: CDR1 SGHAT, CDR2 FQNNGV. CDR3 in amino acids: CASSWEVKTYEQYF. The DNA of the CDR3 is TGTGCCAGCAGCTGGGAGGTAAAGACCTACGAGCAGTACTTC.

The chain is built from TRBV9 and TRBJ2-1, with D uncertain. The V gene lost 4 bases and the J gene lost 3 bases, with 11 bases spanning the gap. Germline values: CDR1 SGDLS, CDR2 YYNGEE. The CDR3 covers 14 residues. CDR3 DNA sequence: TGTGCCAGCAGCCCCACGCCCGGCTACAATGAGCAGTTCTTC. Protein: CASSPTPGYNEQFF.

The chain employs TRBV10-2 and TRBJ1-2; no definite D call. Germline CDR1 reads WSHSY; CDR2 reads SAAADI. The germline V and J ends were trimmed by 4 bases and 0 bases, with 6 bases remaining between them. The CDR3 has 13 amino acids. As DNA, the CDR3 is TGCGCCAGCAGTGGGCAGGCTAACTATGGCTACACCTTC. Translated, it gives CASSGQANYGYTF.

The chain carries TRBV10-3 and TRBJ1-1, with 10 bases matching TRBD1. Losses at the gene ends were 5 bases for V and 2 bases for J; bases not matched to a gene: 5. Germline assignment: CDR1 ENHRY and CDR2 SYGVKD. This CDR3 has 15 residues. Written as DNA, the CDR3 is TGTGCCATCAGTCCACGGACAGGGGGAAACACTGAAGCTTTCTTT. Amino acid sequence: CAISPRTGGNTEAFF.

The chain uses TRBV7-9 and TRBJ1-1; TRBD1 matches at 8 bases. J was trimmed by 4 bases and V by 4 bases; bases with no gene match: 5. The CDR3 loop spans 14 amino acids. CDR1 is SEHNR and CDR2 is FQNEAQ in the germline V gene (reference sequence). The DNA for the CDR3 is TGTGCCAGCAGCTGGACAGGGAGGGCCACTGAAGCTTTCTTT. It translates to CASSWTGRATEAFF.